This TCR beta chain emerged from a study of response to subunit inactivated influenza vaccine. The CDR3 extends over 15 amino acids. V was pared by 5 bases and J by 4 bases, with 10 bases of the junction left unmatched. Per the germline V gene, CDR1 is DFQATT and CDR2 is SNEGSKA (reference sequence). TCRdb re-called the RT-PCR reads through MiXCR, storing one row per CDR3 protein. The table includes over 650,000 distinct CDR3 sequences, less than 20% detected once. Only a few counts were recorded for this clonotype. Its antigen remains unknown. General study findings and limits: Few additional T cells are recruited per seasonal influenza vaccination, authors suggested.

The genes are TRBV20-1 and TRBJ2-3; 9 bases are a match to TRBD2. Sequenced material: PBMCs from blood, taken roughly 5 days after vaccination. The receptor's source is a man aged 45-65 years who received an inactivated influenza vaccine. The CDR3 sequence: CSAPLAGVRPDTQYF. CDR3 DNA sequence: TGCAGTGCTCCTTTAGCGGGAGTGAGGCCAGATACGCAGTATTTT.